This T cell receptor (beta chain) was sequenced during a study of T cell responses to AZD1222 COVID-19 vaccine. Regarding this clone: The antigen is undetermined.

Method: immunoSEQ multiplex PCR; TCRdb's copy keeps in-frame clones and lacks some. The sample holds about 120,000 clones; 80% to 90% are singletons and the top ten take 2% to 2.5%. Regarding the study as a whole: Mapped onto spike, vaccine-associated CD4 TCRs spanned it and were dominant at 160-218 and 743-854. Most donors were white British and more were female, and clonal diversity was possibly underestimated.

The V and J ends lost 2 bases and 3 bases respectively, with 11 bases between them. This CDR3 contains 15 residues. The germline V gene has CDR1 LGHDT and CDR2 YNNKEL (reference sequence). This chain joins TRBV3-1 (or the pseudogene TRBV3-2) and TRBJ1-3; perhaps TRBD1 as D (5 bases). The specimen comprised peripheral blood, sampled on day 0 of AZD1222 vaccination. The sequence derives from an adult in good health. CDR3 residues: CASSQMGGYGNTIYF. As DNA, the CDR3 is TGTGCCAGCAGCCAAATGGGGGGATATGGAAACACCATATATTTT.